This is a list of T cell receptor beta chains from one sample in a study of T cells of healthy individuals. TCRdb re-called the 5' RACE reads through MiXCR, storing one row per CDR3 protein. The data contain 55,000 to 65,000 distinct CDR3 sequences, around 15% of them singletons. The source is a human donor in good health. Each CDR3 is given with its conserved first and last residue. The D gene is left open where the match is weak.

CAISESMGDSRTRPQNQPQHF | TRBV10-3 | -
CATSRGQGAQPQHF | TRBV15 | TRBD1
CAISDQGLAGVSETQYF | TRBV10-3 | TRBD2
CASSPGTATQETQYF | TRBV12-3/TRBV12-4 | TRBD1
CASSLFRGAEQYF | TRBV28 | -
CASSLYGERGKLFF | TRBV28 | -
CATSRDPSGGYEQYF | TRBV15 | TRBD2
CASSFDRAGANVLTF | TRBV7-3 | TRBD1
CASRKGATYEQYF | TRBV12-3/TRBV12-4 | TRBD1
CASSSNTNYGYTF | TRBV19 | -
CASSQDLILGTSTDTQYF | TRBV4-3 | -
CASSSPGTPSYEQYF | TRBV7-9 | -
CASSPEAGIYEQYF | TRBV18 | TRBD2
CASSLGSAGVNYNSPLHF | TRBV27 | -
CASSLGGNTDTQYF | TRBV7-2 | -
CSVVLAESSYNEQFF | TRBV29-1 | TRBD2
CASSPPQPTGELFF | TRBV18 | -
CSGVAGANVLTF | TRBV29-1 | -
CASRGTGGGQETQYF | TRBV6-5 | TRBD1
CSARASGPYNEQFF | TRBV20-1 | TRBD2
CAWRGEQETQYF | TRBV30 | -
CASSIMWGQEQYF | TRBV19 | -
CASSLATSAPSTDTQYF | TRBV5-1 | -
CASKSPGTGHYGYTF | TRBV6-1 | TRBD1
CASSQVVGLTDTQYF | TRBV4-1 | -
CASSLQGAHTGELFF | TRBV7-8 | -
CASSLASFYEQYF | TRBV18 | -
CASSYPRAGTGYQETQYF | TRBV7-2 | TRBD1
CSARAFGAGGVRDQYF | TRBV20-1 | TRBD1
CASSNRQIIQETQYF | TRBV7-8 | -
CSVELNINPHDTQYF | TRBV29-1 | -
CASRVELVSYNEQFF | TRBV6-1 | -
CSGLWTDYNEQFF | TRBV29-1 | -
CASRKTGPRLYEQYF | TRBV27 | -
CSARLRITDTQYF | TRBV20-1 | -
CASSMGWEQPQHF | TRBV19 | -
CASSFLPGETQYF | TRBV6-2/TRBV6-3 | -
CASSVEAASLPLYEQYF | TRBV9 | -
CASSGRDTGELFF | TRBV6-4 | TRBD2
CASSQALFPVEDSNQPQHF | TRBV4-1 | -
CASRAERIKYNEQFF | TRBV12-3/TRBV12-4 | -
CASSSIVRGTNYGYTF | TRBV5-6 | -
CASSILGEGETQYF | TRBV19 | TRBD2
CASSFPGDWETQYF | TRBV6-1 | -
CASSLGWSQPQHF | TRBV28 | -
CAISGGLTSGANVLTF | TRBV10-3 | -
CASRGFYEQYF | TRBV6-2/TRBV6-3 | -
CASRPHSTREAFF | TRBV2 | -
CASRRDNTGELFF | TRBV2 | -
CASSHSTGGKETQYF | TRBV13 | TRBD1
CASSDTGVGNYGYTF | TRBV2 | TRBD1
CAISRQNQGSGGTDTQYF | TRBV10-3 | TRBD2
CASSEYHGSAIAYEQYF | TRBV6-1 | -
CASSLTSGPSSYEQYF | TRBV6-6 | TRBD2
CASSQDSNSGANVLTF | TRBV4-3 | -